The 15 T cell receptor beta chains listed next were all sequenced from one sample in a study of a mutant IDH1 vaccine in newly diagnosed glioma. Libraries were prepared by immunoSEQ multiplex PCR; TCRdb keeps only in-frame clonotypes and omits some of them. Here the sample spans just over 35,000 clones, 75% to 90% being singletons. Sample time point: week 11, during vaccination. One vaccine dose held 300 ug of mutant IDH1 20-mer peptide and came with topical imiquimod. No antigens are known for them. The sequencing here drew on peripheral blood mononuclear cells (PBMCs), taken from a glioma patient whose treatment included an IDH1 peptide vaccine. Receptors were obtained from a woman between 25 and 40 years old with glioma. Some clones in this sample may be carry-over from other donors' samples.

This clone was observed a handful of times. V and J are TRBV6-1 and TRBJ1-1, with a tentative D call TRBD1 (6 bases). Germline V gene data show CDR1 as MNHNS and CDR2 as SASEGT. V lost 10 bases, J lost 6 bases, and 12 bases lay in between. The CDR3 spans 11 residues. The CDR3 DNA reads as TGTGCCACAAGGGGGATTGCTGAAGCTTTCTTT. Its protein product is CATRGIAEAFF.

The chain carries TRBV7-8 and TRBJ2-5, with D possibly TRBD1 on 5 matching bases. With 6 bases removed from V and 2 bases from J, the gap between germline ends came to 7 bases. CDR3 size: 12 residues. Germline CDR1 SGHVS, CDR2 FQNEAQ. The CDR3 region has the DNA TGTGCCAGCAGAAGACAGCAAGAGACCCAGTACTTC. Amino acid sequence: CASRRQQETQYF. Full variable domain (rest looked up from reference TRBV7-8 and TRBJ2-5): GAGVSQSPRYKVAKRGQDVALRCDPISGHVSLFWYQQALGQGPEFLTYFQNEAQLDKSGLPSDRFFAERPEGSVSTLKIQRTQQEDSAVYLCASRRQQETQYFGPGTRLLVL.

For the CDR3, the DNA is TGCGCCAGCAGCACCCGGACAGGGATGGACTATGGCTACACCTTC. This encodes CASSTRTGMDYGYTF. The gene calls are TRBV5-1 and TRBJ1-2; 8 bases agree with TRBD1. Germline assignment: CDR1 SGHRS and CDR2 YFSETQ. V lost 4 bases and J lost 3; bases outside the gene matches: 8. The CDR3 totals 15 residues.

This clone was picked up one time. The gene calls are TRBV2 and TRBJ1-5, with no clear D. The germline V gene encodes CDR1 SNHLY and CDR2 FYNNEI. Trimming removed 7 bases at V and 9 bases at J, with 10 bases between. The CDR3 has 11 amino acids. CDR3 DNA: TGTGCCAGCACCCTCATGGGGCCCCAGCATTTT. Its translation: CASTLMGPQHF.

The chain joins TRBV6-5 to TRBJ1-2; 12 bases line up with TRBD1. This CDR3 comprises 15 residues. Germline V lookup: CDR1 MNHEY, CDR2 SVGAGI. V dropped 2 bases and J dropped 6; count of bases not matched to a gene: 4. The chain's CDR3 is CASSYPGQGANGYTF. The CDR3 DNA reads TGTGCCAGCAGTTACCCGGGACAGGGGGCGAATGGCTACACCTTC.

The rearrangement links TRBV6-1 to TRBJ2-5; 7 bases align to TRBD1. The germline gives CDR1 MNHNS, CDR2 SASEGT. The V segment lost 6 bases and the J segment 2 bases; nucleotides outside the gene matches: 3. The CDR3 contains 13 residues. The CDR3 DNA sequence: TGTGCCAGCAGCCGGGACAGACAAGAGACCCAGTACTTC. Translation: CASSRDRQETQYF.

This chain connects TRBV7-4 to TRBJ2-1; D not certain. Trimming stripped 4 bases from V and 4 bases from J, with 14 bases between. CDR1 and CDR2 from the germline V gene are SGHVT and SQSDAQ. The CDR3 sequence is 15 residues long. CDR3 bases: TGTGCCAGCAGCTGTCGGCCGGCTTGGTACAATGAGCAGTTCTTC. As protein: CASSCRPAWYNEQFF.

The chain is built from TRBV19 and TRBJ1-2; no reliable D call. The CDR3 has 14 amino acids. V lost 5 bases, J lost 5 bases, and 15 bases lay in between. Germline CDR1 is LNHDA and CDR2 is SQIVND (reference sequence). The CDR3 protein is CASSPQVAEYGYTF. Written as DNA, the CDR3 is TGTGCCAGTAGTCCCCAGGTTGCGGAGTATGGCTACACCTTC.

The V and J genes are TRBV19 and TRBJ2-2; D perhaps matches TRBD1 (7 bases). CDR3 length: 15 amino acids. CDR1 LNHDA and CDR2 SQIVND come from the germline V gene (reference sequence). V lost 5 bases to trimming and J lost 6 bases, with 16 bases between them. CDR3 sequence: CASSAGQINAGELFF. DNA for the CDR3: TGTGCCAGTAGTGCGGGACAGATCAACGCCGGGGAGCTGTTTTTT.

The V and J genes are TRBV30 and TRBJ2-1; 10 bases agree with TRBD2. The CDR3 covers 17 residues. Germline CDR1 and CDR2: GTSNPN and SVGIG (reference sequence). With V trimmed by 3 bases and J by 7 bases, 15 bases remained unmatched. DNA for the CDR3: TGTGCCTGGAGCCCCGACGCCCGGCTAGCGGGAGTTAATGAGCAGTTCTTC. Translation gives CAWSPDARLAGVNEQFF. The full variable domain, completed using reference TRBV30 and TRBJ2-1, is SQTIHQWPATLVQPVGSPLSLECTVEGTSNPNLYWYRQAAGRGLQLLFYSVGIGQISSEVPQNLSASRPQDRQFILSSKKLLLSDSGFYLCAWSPDARLAGVNEQFFGPGTRLTVL.

The chain employs TRBV9 and TRBJ1-3; D not certain. Looked up from germline, CDR1 is SGDLS and CDR2 is YYNGEE. This CDR3 is 18 amino acids long. V lost 5 bases to trimming and J lost 0 bases, with 21 bases between them. CDR3 residues: CASSNPAAGESSGNTIYF. The CDR3 bases are TGTGCCAGCAGTAACCCCGCGGCGGGTGAGAGCTCTGGAAACACCATATATTTT.

The count of this clone is one. The chain joins TRBV9 to TRBJ2-7; 10 bases map to TRBD1. The V gene end was trimmed by 3 bases and the J gene end by 4 bases; junction bases not matched to a gene: 7. This CDR3 comprises 15 residues. The V gene's germline CDR1 is SGDLS and CDR2 YYNGEE. The CDR3 is CASSADRGPSYEQYF. The CDR3 nucleotides are TGTGCCAGCAGCGCCGACAGGGGGCCATCGTACGAGCAGTACTTC.

The chain is built from TRBV30 and TRBJ1-5, with D perhaps TRBD1 (6 bases). The CDR3 is 17 residues long. CDR1 and CDR2 from the germline V gene are GTSNPN and SVGIG (reference sequence). V was shortened by 3 bases and J by 2 bases, with 20 bases between the two germline ends. Here the CDR3 reads CAWSTAGGGLGNQPQHF. For the CDR3, the DNA is TGTGCCTGGAGCACTGCCGGGGGCGGCCTGGGCAATCAGCCCCAGCATTTT.

There are a few counts of this clone. Given a much more abundant clone one base away, this may be a read error. This same CDR3 is encoded by further DNA sequences in the sample. The chain carries TRBV19 and TRBJ1-1; D may be TRBD1 (6 bases). The CDR3 totals 11 residues. The germline gives CDR1 LNHDA, CDR2 SQIVND (reference sequence). V lost 7 bases and J lost 4, with 7 bases in between. As DNA, the CDR3 is TGTGCCAGTAAGGGGGTCACTGAAGCTTTCTTT. It encodes CASKGVTEAFF.

The chain uses TRBV10-1 and TRBJ2-1, with TRBD2 matching over 7 bases. Germline V lookup: CDR1 WNHNN, CDR2 SYGVQD (reference sequence). This CDR3 has 16 amino acids. The V gene end was trimmed by 6 bases and the J gene end by 5 bases; junction bases not matched to a gene: 13. The chain's CDR3 is CASSPRTRAGNNEQFF. CDR3 DNA: TGCGCCAGCAGCCCGAGGACTAGGGCGGGCAACAATGAGCAGTTCTTC.